Below, 25 T cell receptor beta chains from the same sample are listed, as sequenced in a study of Ad26.COV2.S vaccination and SARS-CoV-2 variants. As for treatment: about 20 received Ad26.COV2.S at low or high dose, single or two shots; several received placebo; per-sample allocation not given. At day 63 after the first vaccine or placebo injection, samples were drawn. Method: immunoSEQ multiplex PCR; TCRdb's copy keeps in-frame clones and lacks some. The table has a few hundred thousand clones, roughly 84% seen once. The sequencing here drew on peripheral blood, taken in a trial of Ad26.COV2.S vaccine versus placebo. Every receptor here comes from a person aged 18-65 years who received the Ad26.COV2.S COVID-19 vaccine or a placebo.

This clone appeared a few times. V is TRBV4-1 and J is TRBJ1-2; D unresolved. CDR3 length equals 15 residues. Between the trimmed V and J ends, which lost 1 base and 5 bases, there was a span of 14 bases. Looked up from germline, CDR1 is MGHRA and CDR2 is YSYEKL. The DNA of the CDR3 is TGCGCCAGCAGCCAAGTCCTCGACCCAAGATATGGCTACACCTTC. It yields the protein CASSQVLDPRYGYTF.

The rearrangement links TRBV7-2 to TRBJ1-3, with TRBD1 as a possible D gene (6 bases). In germline, CDR1 is SGHTA, CDR2 FQGNSA. Trimming removed 5 bases from V and 4 bases from J, with 15 bases in between. This CDR3 comprises 15 residues. The DNA for the CDR3 is TGTGCCAGCAGCGAGACAGGTGGTACGGGAAACACCATATATTTT. Amino acids: CASSETGGTGNTIYF.

The CDR3 DNA follows: TGTGCCAGCACCCCGAGGACAGGGGGCTGGGTCACTGAAGCTTTCTTT. The encoded protein is CASTPRTGGWVTEAFF. The chain combines TRBV21-1 with TRBJ1-1; no DNA check was done on the table's D call, TRBD1. TRBV21-1 is a documented pseudogene. CDR3 length: 16 amino acids.

This chain links TRBV7-8 with TRBJ1-1, with a tentative D call TRBD1 (5 bases). CDR3 length: 13 amino acids. Germline V lookup: CDR1 SGHVS, CDR2 FQNEAQ. Trimming left V 5 bases short and J 3 bases short, with 10 bases between. CDR3 bases: TGTGCCAGCAGCCCCGACAGACACACTGAAGCTTTCTTT. Protein: CASSPDRHTEAFF.

This chain joins TRBV15 and TRBJ1-1, with 7 bases that match TRBD1. CDR3 length: 13 residues. Germline V gives CDR1 LNHNV, CDR2 YYDKDF (reference sequence). V was clipped by 7 bases and J by 1 base; unmatched bases: 3. The CDR3 is CATTYRGNTEAFF. CDR3 in DNA: TGTGCCACCACGTACAGGGGGAACACTGAAGCTTTCTTT. The variable domain in full, with the rest retrieved from reference TRBV15 and TRBJ1-1, is DAMVIQNPRYQVTQFGKPVTLSCSQTLNHNVMYWYQQKSSQAPKLLFHYYDKDFNNEADTPDNFQSRRPNTSFCFLDIRSPGLGDTAMYLCATTYRGNTEAFFGQGTRLTVV.

The gene calls are TRBV5-1 and TRBJ1-1; TRBD1 might be the D (5 bases). Per the germline V gene, CDR1 is SGHRS and CDR2 is YFSETQ. The CDR3 is made up of 13 amino acids. V was cut by 0 bases and J by 8 bases, with 11 bases left in between. The CDR3 loop is CASSLASGWEAFF. The DNA of the CDR3 is TGCGCCAGCAGCTTGGCCTCAGGGTGGGAAGCTTTCTTT.

The chain joins TRBV9 to TRBJ2-3; D is ambiguous. CDR3 length: 15 residues. V was shortened by 6 bases and J by 4 bases, with 18 bases between the two germline ends. The germline gives CDR1 SGDLS, CDR2 YYNGEE. The CDR3 sequence: CASTMHPEGADTQYF. The CDR3 coding sequence is TGTGCCAGCACCATGCACCCAGAAGGAGCAGATACGCAGTATTTT. The complete variable domain, with remaining parts taken from reference TRBV9 and TRBJ2-3, reads DSGVTQTPKHLITATGQRVTLRCSPRSGDLSVYWYQQSLDQGLQFLIQYYNGEERAKGNILERFSAQQFPDLHSELNLSSLELGDSALYFCASTMHPEGADTQYFGPGTRLTVL.

The chain carries TRBV5-1 and TRBJ1-2; 11 bases align to TRBD1. Trimming took 4 bases from V and 5 from J; bases not matched to a gene: 7. The CDR3 runs 15 residues. Germline-derived CDR1 and CDR2 are SGHRS and YFSETQ. CDR3 amino acids: CASSPGTGGLYGYTF. The CDR3 region has the DNA TGCGCCAGCAGCCCCGGGACAGGGGGGTTATATGGCTACACCTTC.

The genes are TRBV25-1 and TRBJ2-7; 8 nucleotides match TRBD1. CDR1 is MGHDK and CDR2 is SYGVNS in the germline V gene. V lost 3 bases and J lost 4; bases outside the gene matches: 8. The CDR3 contains 15 residues. The CDR3 nucleotides are TGTGCCAGCAGTGAGAACCCCGGGACAGGTTACGAGCAGTACTTC. This encodes CASSENPGTGYEQYF.

The chain carries TRBV27 and TRBJ2-5, with 11 bases that match TRBD2. The CDR3 extends over 14 amino acids. The junction had 4 bases not matched to a gene; V was cut back by 6 bases and J by 4 bases. CDR1 is MNHEY and CDR2 is SMNVEV in the germline V gene (reference sequence). The CDR3 protein is CASRRGTSGETQYF. DNA for the CDR3: TGTGCCAGCAGACGTGGGACTAGCGGAGAGACCCAGTACTTC.

The chain joins TRBV13 to TRBJ1-5, with D maybe TRBD1 (6 bases). Trimming pared 6 bases from V and 5 bases from J, leaving 14 bases between. The CDR3 runs 14 residues. In germline, CDR1 is PRHDT, CDR2 FYEKMQ (reference sequence). The CDR3 DNA reads as TGTGCCAGCAGTCTAGGGGGGAGGGATCAGCCCCAGCATTTT. It codes for CASSLGGRDQPQHF.

The V and J genes are TRBV5-6 and TRBJ2-2; D is uncertain. Trimming removed 0 bases from V and 0 bases from J, with 6 bases in between. This CDR3 comprises 15 residues. Germline-derived CDR1 and CDR2 are SGHDT and YYEEEE. The CDR3 loop is CASSLVPSNTGELFF. The CDR3 DNA reads TGTGCCAGCAGCTTGGTTCCCTCGAACACCGGGGAGCTGTTTTTT.

V usage is TRBV7-9 and J usage is TRBJ2-3, with TRBD2 as a possible D gene (5 bases). The germline CDR1 and CDR2 sequences are SEHNR and FQNEAQ (reference sequence). V dropped 5 bases and J dropped 0 bases, with 12 bases sitting between them. The length of the CDR3 is 15 residues. The chain's CDR3 is CASSPRRASTDTQYF. The CDR3 DNA reads as TGTGCCAGCAGCCCCCGGCGGGCCAGCACAGATACGCAGTATTTT.

The chain combines TRBV18 with TRBJ2-3; D is perhaps TRBD1 (5 bases). The CDR3 has 17 residues. Trimming shortened V by 2 bases and J by 0 bases, and 15 bases separated the two germline ends. Germline V lookup: CDR1 KGHSH, CDR2 LQKENI. The CDR3 sequence is CASSPDIDSPSTDTQYF. The DNA for the CDR3 is TGTGCCAGCTCACCAGATATTGACAGCCCCAGCACAGATACGCAGTATTTT.

This rearrangement joins TRBV5-1 to TRBJ2-3, with D unresolved. Germline CDR1 SGHRS, CDR2 YFSETQ. The V and J ends lost 0 bases and 0 bases respectively, with 8 bases between them. CDR3 length: 15 residues. CDR3 region: CASSLGDLSTDTQYF. DNA of the CDR3: TGCGCCAGCAGCTTGGGAGATCTTAGCACAGATACGCAGTATTTT.

This clone appeared once. The V and J genes are TRBV12-2 and TRBJ1-5; TRBD1, the table's D call, was not compared with the DNA. TRBV12-2 is labeled a pseudogene. This CDR3 spans 19 amino acids. In nucleotides, the CDR3 is TGTGCAAGTCGCTTAGCCGGGGGGGACAGGGTTAATAGCAATCAGCCCCAGCATTTT. Translating gives CASRLAGGDRVNSNQPQHF.

V usage is TRBV3-1 (or the pseudogene TRBV3-2) and J usage is TRBJ2-7, with 12 bases identical to TRBD1. CDR1 is LGHDT, CDR2 YNNKEL, per germline (reference sequence). V dropped 4 bases and J dropped 8; count of bases not matched to a gene: 15. This CDR3 is 17 amino acids long. CDR3 residues: CASSPKPTGDRGLQQYF. CDR3 DNA sequence: TGTGCCAGCAGCCCCAAACCCACCGGGGACAGGGGGCTCCAGCAGTACTTC.

Comments on this clone: The same CDR3 arises from other DNA sequences in this sample as well. The J gene is TRBJ2-7, the V gene TRBV6-2 or TRBV6-3; D is undetermined. CDR3 length: 12 residues. Germline V CDR1 and CDR2: MNHEY, SVGEGT. Trimming stripped 0 bases from V and 4 bases from J, with 4 bases between. The DNA for the CDR3 is TGTGCCAGCAGTTACTCGAGATACGAGCAGTACTTC. Encoded protein: CASSYSRYEQYF.

The table lists this clone with a count of one. V usage is TRBV7-2 and J usage is TRBJ2-3; tentatively, D is TRBD1 or TRBD2 (5 bases each). The germline V gene encodes CDR1 SGHTA and CDR2 FQGNSA. With 2 bases removed from V and 1 base from J, the gap between germline ends came to 16 bases. There are 17 residues in the CDR3. CDR3: CASSLLGGTTRTDTQYF. The CDR3 DNA follows: TGTGCCAGCAGCTTATTGGGTGGGACCACACGCACAGATACGCAGTATTTT.

Note on this clone: This sample includes further DNA sequences coding for the same CDR3. The gene calls are TRBV6-6 and TRBJ2-3, with unresolved D. CDR3 length equals 13 residues. Germline V gene data show CDR1 as MNHNY and CDR2 as SVGAGI (reference sequence). V was trimmed by 0 bases and J by 4 bases, leaving 5 bases between them. Written as DNA, the CDR3 is TGTGCCAGCAGTTACTCGAAGTCAGATACGCAGTATTTT. It encodes CASSYSKSDTQYF.

This chain joins TRBV19 and TRBJ1-2; 7 bases are shared with TRBD1. Per the germline V gene, CDR1 is LNHDA and CDR2 is SQIVND (reference sequence). The CDR3 is 14 amino acids. The junction had 12 bases not matched to a gene; V was cut back by 7 bases and J by 7 bases. The CDR3 protein is CASTQLPGQIGYTF. CDR3 coding DNA: TGTGCCAGTACCCAACTTCCGGGACAGATTGGCTACACCTTC.

J is TRBJ2-1 and V is TRBV10-3; D unresolved. V lost 6 bases and J 7 bases, leaving 13 bases between the germline ends. The V gene's germline CDR1 is ENHRY and CDR2 SYGVKD. The CDR3 sequence is 13 residues long. For the CDR3, the DNA is TGTGCCATCAGCAAGCGAGCCCCGAATGAGCAGTTCTTC. It codes for CAISKRAPNEQFF.

The chain joins TRBV9 to TRBJ1-3; no clear D. This CDR3 is built from 16 residues. The germline V gene has CDR1 SGDLS and CDR2 YYNGEE. The V gene lost 0 bases and the J gene lost 1 base, with 11 bases spanning the gap. CDR3 bases: TGTGCCAGCAGCGTAGGGAGGGATTTTTCTGGAAACACCATATATTTT. Translation: CASSVGRDFSGNTIYF.

The V gene is TRBV4-2, the J gene TRBJ2-7, with 9 bases matching TRBD1. The J segment lost 5 bases and the V segment lost 3 bases, leaving 5 bases of the junction unmatched. Germline lookup yields CDR1 LGHNA and CDR2 YNFKEQ. CDR3 length: 14 residues. The CDR3 DNA reads TGTGCCAGCAGCCATGGCCGGGACAGGGACGAGCAGTACTTC. Its translation is CASSHGRDRDEQYF.

The V and J genes are TRBV5-6 and TRBJ1-5, with D unclear. Trimming shortened V by 1 base and J by 1 base, and 12 bases separated the two germline ends. Germline V gives CDR1 SGHDT, CDR2 YYEEEE. The CDR3 sequence is 16 residues long. The CDR3 nucleotides read TGTGCCAGCAGCTTGTATTCCCTGAGGAGCAATCAGCCCCAGCATTTT. Protein sequence: CASSLYSLRSNQPQHF.